The subject of this entry is one TCR beta chain. The data belong to a study of T cell changes during pregnancy in multiple sclerosis. V was trimmed by 0 bases and J by 0 bases, leaving 3 bases between them. CDR1 and CDR2 from the germline V gene are SGDLS and YYNGEE. The CDR3 consists of 13 residues. Clones were sequenced by immunoSEQ multiplex PCR, and TCRdb holds only the in-frame ones, with some missing. The sample has around 20,000 clones; approximately 88% are singletons. The sequence derives from a female donor in good health, enrolled as a control in a pregnancy study. The chain joins TRBV9 to TRBJ1-1; no reliable D call. Here the sequenced sample was CD8+ T cells from peripheral blood mononuclear cells, taken after pregnancy. CDR3: CASSVDMNTEAFF. The CDR3, as DNA: TGTGCCAGCAGCGTAGACATGAACACTGAAGCTTTCTTT.